These 3 T cell receptor beta chains were all obtained from the same sample, sequenced in a study of shared clonotypes between healthy human individuals. CD45RO-negative CD8 cells positively selected for CCR7 made up the naive population, which excluded terminally differentiated effector memory CD45RA+ cells. Clones were sequenced by immunoSEQ multiplex PCR, and TCRdb holds only the in-frame ones, with some missing. The sample gives around 580,000 clones, roughly 98% of which show up once; 0.3% is in the top ten. The sequenced material came from naive CD8+ T cells sorted from blood. These receptors were taken from a man aged 25-40 years in good health.

This clone was counted once. V gene TRBV4-1 combines with J gene TRBJ2-1, with D unresolved. The CDR3 sequence is 14 residues long. Trimming removed 0 bases at V and 4 bases at J, with 7 bases between. CDR1 is MGHRA, CDR2 YSYEKL, per germline. CDR3 sequence: CASSQEGEYNEQFF. CDR3 sequence (DNA): TGCGCCAGCAGCCAAGAGGGCGAGTACAATGAGCAGTTCTTC.

The chain couples TRBV5-1 to TRBJ2-7, with 10 bases that match TRBD1. Trimming cost V 3 bases and J 5 bases; bases outside gene matches: 5. This CDR3 region has 14 residues. Germline CDR1 SGHRS, CDR2 YFSETQ. CDR3 coding DNA: TGCGCCAGCAGCTCCGGGACAGGGGACCACGAGCAGTACTTC. This gives the protein CASSSGTGDHEQYF.

The chain couples TRBV15 to TRBJ2-7; D gene ambiguous. V dropped 0 bases and J dropped 0 bases, with 9 bases sitting between them. This CDR3 has 15 amino acids. Germline assignment: CDR1 LNHNV and CDR2 YYDKDF (reference sequence). Written as DNA, the CDR3 is TGTGCCACCAGCAGAGATCCACAGAGCTCCTACGAGCAGTACTTC. Residues: CATSRDPQSSYEQYF.